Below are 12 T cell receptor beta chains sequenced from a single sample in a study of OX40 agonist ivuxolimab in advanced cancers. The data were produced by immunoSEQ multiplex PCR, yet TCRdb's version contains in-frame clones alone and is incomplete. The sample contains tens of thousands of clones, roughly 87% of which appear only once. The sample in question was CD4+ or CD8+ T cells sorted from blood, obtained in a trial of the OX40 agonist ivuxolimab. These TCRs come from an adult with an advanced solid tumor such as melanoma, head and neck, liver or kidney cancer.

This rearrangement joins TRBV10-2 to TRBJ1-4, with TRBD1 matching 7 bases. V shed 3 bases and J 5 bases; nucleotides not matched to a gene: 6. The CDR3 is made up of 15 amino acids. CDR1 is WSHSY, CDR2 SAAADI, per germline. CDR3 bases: TGCGCCAGCAGTGACCTCGGGACAGAAAATGAAAAACTGTTTTTT. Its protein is CASSDLGTENEKLFF.

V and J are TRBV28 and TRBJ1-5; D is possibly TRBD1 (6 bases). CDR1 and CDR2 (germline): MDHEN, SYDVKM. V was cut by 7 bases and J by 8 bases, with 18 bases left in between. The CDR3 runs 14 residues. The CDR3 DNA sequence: TGTGCCAGCACCCCGCCCGACAGGAGAGAGCCCCAGCATTTT. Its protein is CASTPPDRREPQHF.

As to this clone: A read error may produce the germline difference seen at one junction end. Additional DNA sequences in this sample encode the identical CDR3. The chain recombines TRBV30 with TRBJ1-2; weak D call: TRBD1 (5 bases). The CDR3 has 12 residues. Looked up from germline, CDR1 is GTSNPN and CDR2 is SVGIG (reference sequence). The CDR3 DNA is TGTGCTTGGAGTGTTCAGGGCACCGGCTACACCTTC. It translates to CAWSVQGTGYTF.

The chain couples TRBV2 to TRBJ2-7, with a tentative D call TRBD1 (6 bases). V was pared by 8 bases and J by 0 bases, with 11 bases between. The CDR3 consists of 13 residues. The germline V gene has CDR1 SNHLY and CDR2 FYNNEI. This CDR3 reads CASWDTVSYEQYF. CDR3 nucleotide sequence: TGTGCCAGCTGGGACACGGTCTCCTACGAGCAGTACTTC.

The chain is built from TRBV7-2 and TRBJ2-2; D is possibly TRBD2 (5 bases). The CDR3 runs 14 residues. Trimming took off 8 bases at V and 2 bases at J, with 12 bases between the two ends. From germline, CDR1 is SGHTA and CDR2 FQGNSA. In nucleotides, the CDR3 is TGTGCCAGCCGCAGGACTTTAAACACCGGGGAGCTGTTTTTT. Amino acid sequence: CASRRTLNTGELFF.

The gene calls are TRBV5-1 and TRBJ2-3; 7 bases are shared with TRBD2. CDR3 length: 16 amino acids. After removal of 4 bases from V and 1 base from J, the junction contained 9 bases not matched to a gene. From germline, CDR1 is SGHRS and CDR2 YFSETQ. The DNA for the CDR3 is TGCGCCAGCAGCGGGTCACTAGCGTGGGGCACAGATACGCAGTATTTT. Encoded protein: CASSGSLAWGTDTQYF.

CDR3 DNA: TGCGCCAGCAGCTTGGGGGACATAAAACAAGAGACCCAGTACTTC. The encoded protein is CASSLGDIKQETQYF. The chain has TRBV5-1 and TRBJ2-5; tentative D call: TRBD1 (6 bases). This CDR3 contains 15 residues. The germline V gene encodes CDR1 SGHRS and CDR2 YFSETQ. Trimming left V 0 bases short and J 2 bases short, with 11 bases between. The variable domain in full, with the rest retrieved from reference TRBV5-1 and TRBJ2-5, is KAGVTQTPRYLIKTRGQQVTLSCSPISGHRSVSWYQQTPGQGLQFLFEYFSETQRNKGNFPGRFSGRQFSNSRSEMNVSTLELGDSALYLCASSLGDIKQETQYFGPGTRLLVL.

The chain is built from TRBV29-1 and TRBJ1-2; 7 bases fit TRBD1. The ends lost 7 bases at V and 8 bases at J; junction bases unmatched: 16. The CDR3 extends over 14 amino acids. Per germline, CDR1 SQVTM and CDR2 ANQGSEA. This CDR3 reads CSALMTAGTVGYTF. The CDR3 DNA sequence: TGCAGCGCCCTTATGACAGCCGGGACAGTCGGCTACACCTTC.

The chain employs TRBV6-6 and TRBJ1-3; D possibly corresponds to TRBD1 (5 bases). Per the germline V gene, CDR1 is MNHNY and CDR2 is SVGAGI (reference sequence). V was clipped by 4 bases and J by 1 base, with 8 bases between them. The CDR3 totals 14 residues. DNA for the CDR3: TGTGCCAGCAGTTCGTGGGGGTCTGGAAACACCATATATTTT. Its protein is CASSSWGSGNTIYF.

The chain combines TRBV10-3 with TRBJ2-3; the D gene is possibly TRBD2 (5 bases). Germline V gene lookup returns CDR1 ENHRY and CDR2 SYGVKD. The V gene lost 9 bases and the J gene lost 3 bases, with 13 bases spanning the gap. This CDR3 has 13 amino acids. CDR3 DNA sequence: TGTGCCATAGGTGGGTCGGGGACAGATACGCAGTATTTT. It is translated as CAIGGSGTDTQYF.

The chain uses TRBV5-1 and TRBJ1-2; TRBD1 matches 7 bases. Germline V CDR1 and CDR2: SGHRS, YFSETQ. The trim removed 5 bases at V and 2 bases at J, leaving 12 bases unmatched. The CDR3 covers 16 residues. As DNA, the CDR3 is TGCGCCAGCAGTTATAACCCGGGACAGCGCAACTATGGCTACACCTTC. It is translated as CASSYNPGQRNYGYTF.

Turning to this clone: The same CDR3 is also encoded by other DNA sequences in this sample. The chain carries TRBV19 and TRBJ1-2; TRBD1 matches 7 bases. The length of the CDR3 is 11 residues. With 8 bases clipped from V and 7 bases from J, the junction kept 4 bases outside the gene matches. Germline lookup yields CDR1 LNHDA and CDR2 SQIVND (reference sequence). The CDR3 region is CASRDRVGYTF. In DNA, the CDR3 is TGTGCCAGTCGAGACAGGGTTGGCTACACCTTC.